The 20 T cell receptor beta chains below all came from one sample that was sequenced in a study of blood T cell repertoires in COVID-19. Sequencing used immunoSEQ multiplex PCR; TCRdb keeps in-frame clones, though not all of them. The sample holds approximately 76,000 clones, roughly 80% seen once. The sample comprised peripheral blood. The origin of the receptors is a woman in her sixties with acute or convalescent COVID-19.

The V call is TRBV13, the J call TRBJ2-7, with TRBD2 identical over 8 bases. V lost 0 bases to trimming and J lost 4 bases; unmatched junction nucleotides: 8. The CDR3 consists of 16 residues. Germline assignment: CDR1 PRHDT and CDR2 FYEKMQ (reference sequence). The CDR3 region has the DNA TGTGCCAGCAGCTTAGGCCGCAGACTAGCGAAATACGAGCAGTACTTC. This encodes CASSLGRRLAKYEQYF.

This clone has just one count. V is TRBV6-1 and J is TRBJ2-7; 8 bases are a match to TRBD1. Germline loops: CDR1 MNHNS, CDR2 SASEGT. This CDR3 spans 16 amino acids. V shed 4 bases and J 2 bases; nucleotides not matched to a gene: 10. The CDR3 is CASSAQAGQGAYEQYF. CDR3 sequence (DNA): TGTGCCAGCAGTGCCCAAGCCGGACAGGGAGCCTACGAGCAGTACTTC.

This chain links TRBV13 with TRBJ2-1; 10 bases match TRBD2. Germline trimming cut 0 bases from V and 7 bases from J; bases unmatched to any gene: 9. The CDR3 is made up of 17 amino acids. CDR1 is PRHDT, CDR2 FYEKMQ, per germline (reference sequence). CDR3: CASSLGASGGPANEQFF. For the CDR3, the DNA is TGTGCCAGCAGCTTAGGGGCTAGCGGGGGCCCAGCTAATGAGCAGTTCTTC.

The chain couples TRBV19 to TRBJ1-1; 9 bases map to TRBD1. The CDR3 loop spans 15 amino acids. Trimming took 5 bases from V and 9 from J; bases not matched to a gene: 13. CDR1 is LNHDA and CDR2 is SQIVND in the germline V gene (reference sequence). CDR3 residues: CASSLPPGQGLKAFF. CDR3 nucleotides: TGTGCCAGTAGTTTACCACCGGGACAGGGATTAAAAGCTTTCTTT. Full variable domain (rest looked up from reference TRBV19 and TRBJ1-1): DGGITQSPKYLFRKEGQNVTLSCEQNLNHDAMYWYRQDPGQGLRLIYYSQIVNDFQKGDIAEGYSVSREKKESFPLTVTSAQKNPTAFYLCASSLPPGQGLKAFFGQGTRLTVV.

The CDR3 region is CASTPRTGGNQPQHF. The CDR3 DNA reads TGTGCCAGCACCCCGAGGACGGGGGGCAATCAGCCCCAGCATTTT. The chain combines TRBV28 with TRBJ1-5, with a possible D match to TRBD1 (5 bases). V lost 7 bases and J lost 2, with 15 bases in between. The CDR3 extends over 15 amino acids. From germline, CDR1 is MDHEN and CDR2 SYDVKM.

The chain has TRBV21-1 and TRBJ2-7; the listed D gene, TRBD1, was not tested against the DNA. TRBV21-1 represents a pseudogene. The CDR3 is 17 amino acids. The CDR3 sequence: CASSQDDRTPSSYEQYF. DNA of the CDR3: TGTGCCAGCAGCCAGGATGATAGGACACCGAGCTCCTACGAGCAGTACTTC.

The chain has TRBV6-2 or TRBV6-3 and TRBJ1-1; 9 nucleotides line up with TRBD1. The CDR3 runs 15 residues. V dropped 4 bases and J dropped 2; count of bases not matched to a gene: 5. Per the germline V gene, CDR1 is MNHEY and CDR2 is SVGEGT. The CDR3 region has the DNA TGTGCCAGCAGTTCCCCGGGACAGGGAAACACTGAAGCTTTCTTT. It translates to CASSSPGQGNTEAFF.

The J gene is TRBJ2-7, the V gene TRBV3-1 (or the pseudogene TRBV3-2); D is possibly TRBD2 (6 bases). Germline CDR1 reads LGHDT; CDR2 reads YNNKEL (reference sequence). Trimming removed 4 bases at V and 5 bases at J, with 9 bases between. CDR3 length equals 12 residues. The CDR3 loop reads CASSPSGDEQYF. In DNA form, the CDR3 reads TGTGCCAGCAGCCCCTCGGGGGACGAGCAGTACTTC.

The V call is TRBV5-1, the J call TRBJ1-4; TRBD1 agrees at 8 bases. V was pared by 2 bases and J by 5 bases, with 8 bases of the junction left unmatched. The germline CDR1 and CDR2 sequences are SGHRS and YFSETQ. The CDR3 extends over 16 amino acids. CDR3 bases: TGCGCCAGCAGCTTCAGAGGACAGGGAGGAAATGAAAAACTGTTTTTT. This codes for CASSFRGQGGNEKLFF. Full variable domain (outside the CDR3, taken from reference TRBV5-1 and TRBJ1-4): KAGVTQTPRYLIKTRGQQVTLSCSPISGHRSVSWYQQTPGQGLQFLFEYFSETQRNKGNFPGRFSGRQFSNSRSEMNVSTLELGDSALYLCASSFRGQGGNEKLFFGSGTQLSVL.

The J gene is TRBJ2-2, the V gene TRBV10-3; TRBD1 aligns across 11 bases. The V gene's germline CDR1 is ENHRY and CDR2 SYGVKD. Losses at the gene ends were 7 bases for V and 4 bases for J; bases not matched to a gene: 5. This CDR3 comprises 15 residues. The CDR3 DNA reads TGTGCCATCACCGACGGACAGGGGGCCACCGGGGAGCTGTTTTTT. Translation: CAITDGQGATGELFF.

Only a few counts were recorded for this clone. This rearrangement joins TRBV6-6 to TRBJ1-2, with D possibly matching TRBD1 (6 bases). V lost 0 bases and J lost 4, with 9 bases in between. Germline values: CDR1 MNHNY, CDR2 SVGAGI (reference sequence). This CDR3 has 14 amino acids. CDR3 nucleotides: TGTGCCAGCAGTTACTCACAGGGCCCCTATGGCTACACCTTC. It translates to CASSYSQGPYGYTF.

This chain joins TRBV29-1 and TRBJ2-7, with 7 bases that match TRBD1. The CDR3 is made up of 14 amino acids. Losses at the gene ends were 4 bases for V and 2 bases for J; bases not matched to a gene: 8. Germline CDR1 and CDR2: SQVTM and ANQGSEA. CDR3 in DNA: TGCAGCGTTGGAGGGACAGTGGTTACCTACGAGCAGTACTTC. Its translation: CSVGGTVVTYEQYF.

This clone qualifies as medium-sized (0.01 to 0.1%). The chain links TRBV4-2 to TRBJ1-2, with D unresolved. Germline assignment: CDR1 LGHNA and CDR2 YNFKEQ. V shed 0 bases and J shed 3 bases, with 8 bases lying between them. The CDR3 length is 14 residues. CDR3 sequence: CASSQELDYYGYTF. In nucleotides, the CDR3 is TGTGCCAGCAGCCAAGAGCTTGACTACTATGGCTACACCTTC.

This clone has just a few counts. This chain joins TRBV27 and TRBJ2-6; D is ambiguous. From germline, CDR1 is MNHEY and CDR2 SMNVEV (reference sequence). This CDR3 comprises 13 residues. The V end lost 4 bases, the J end lost 8 bases, and 9 bases lay between the germline ends. The CDR3 loop is CASSSPLSNVLTF. The CDR3 region has the DNA TGTGCCAGCAGTTCTCCCCTCTCCAACGTCCTGACTTTC.

The table lists this clone with a few counts. V and J are TRBV7-2 and TRBJ2-2; 8 nucleotides line up with TRBD1. The CDR3 runs 16 residues. Trimming at V came to 2 bases and at J to 5 bases, leaving 7 bases not matched to a gene. Germline-derived CDR1 and CDR2 are SGHTA and FQGNSA. CDR3 coding DNA: TGTGCCAGCAGCTTAACCCAGGGGGCCCGGACCGGGGAGCTGTTTTTT. Protein: CASSLTQGARTGELFF.

This clone appeared once. The rearrangement uses TRBV5-6 and TRBJ1-6; D call uncertain. The V and J ends lost 0 bases and 7 bases respectively, with 17 bases between them. This CDR3 has 17 amino acids. Looked up from germline, CDR1 is SGHDT and CDR2 is YYEEEE. The DNA of the CDR3 is TGTGCCAGCAGCTTGGGCCAGAAGGTGGGAGGGAATTCACCCCTCCACTTT. This gives the protein CASSLGQKVGGNSPLHF.

The chain employs TRBV12-3 or TRBV12-4 and TRBJ1-2, with unresolved D. V was clipped by 5 bases and J by 5 bases, with 12 bases between them. The CDR3 is made up of 13 amino acids. The CDR3: CASSQETEYGYTF. CDR3 bases: TGTGCCAGCAGTCAAGAAACGGAGTATGGCTACACCTTC.

The V and J genes are TRBV7-9 and TRBJ2-7; D is unresolved. Germline CDR1 SEHNR, CDR2 FQNEAQ (reference sequence). V was clipped by 1 base and J by 0 bases, with 10 bases between them. This CDR3 is 15 amino acids long. CDR3 sequence reads: CASSLGPASSYEQYF. The CDR3, as DNA: TGTGCCAGCAGCTTAGGGCCGGCTAGCTCCTACGAGCAGTACTTC.

The gene calls are TRBV7-3 and TRBJ1-1; 8 nucleotides agree with TRBD1. With 5 bases clipped from V and 1 base from J, the junction kept 3 bases outside the gene matches. The CDR3 is 14 amino acids. CDR1 and CDR2 (germline): SGHTA, FQGTGA. The CDR3 reads CASSRTGTNTEAFF. CDR3 nucleotides: TGTGCCAGCAGCCGGACAGGGACGAACACTGAAGCTTTCTTT.

The chain is built from TRBV9 and TRBJ2-2; TRBD1 matches at 12 bases. The CDR3 has 19 amino acids. J gave up 7 bases and V 3 bases, and 16 bases lay outside the gene matches. Germline-derived CDR1 and CDR2 are SGDLS and YYNGEE. CDR3 sequence: CASSALLSGTGGLVGELFF. CDR3 coding DNA: TGTGCCAGCAGCGCTCTGTTATCCGGGACAGGGGGCCTCGTCGGGGAGCTGTTTTTT.